What follows are 32 T cell receptor beta chains derived from one specimen sequenced in a study of blood T cell repertoires in COVID-19. TCRdb's copy holds only in-frame clones and misses some; the assay was immunoSEQ multiplex PCR. The repertoire holds approximately 110,000 clones, with 83% as singletons. Material for sequencing was peripheral blood. The receptors here all came from a woman aged 60-75 years with acute or convalescent COVID-19.

CDR3: CSVGSGRRGTGELFF. In DNA form, the CDR3 reads TGCAGCGTTGGTTCCGGCAGGAGGGGCACCGGGGAGCTGTTTTTT. The chain links TRBV29-1 to TRBJ2-2; D perhaps matches TRBD2 (6 bases). The ends were cut back, 4 bases at V and 4 bases at J, with 16 bases in the middle. CDR1 SQVTM and CDR2 ANQGSEA come from the germline V gene. This CDR3 spans 15 amino acids.

This chain connects TRBV20-1 to TRBJ2-1, with 7 nucleotides matching TRBD2. After removal of 7 bases from V and 7 bases from J, the junction contained 4 bases not matched to a gene. Germline V gene sequence: CDR1 DFQATT, CDR2 SNEGSKA (reference sequence). The CDR3 has 11 amino acids. CDR3 region: CSGVRGNEQFF. In DNA form, the CDR3 reads TGCAGTGGCGTGCGGGGGAATGAGCAGTTCTTC.

This sequence joins TRBV28 and TRBJ1-6; D is undetermined. The CDR3 length is 17 residues. Germline values: CDR1 MDHEN, CDR2 SYDVKM. V was trimmed by 3 bases and J by 7 bases, leaving 19 bases between them. The DNA for the CDR3 is TGTGCCAGCAGTTTTCCCCTGTCGACTAAGCCGAATTCACCCCTCCACTTT. Protein: CASSFPLSTKPNSPLHF.

The chain carries TRBV30 and TRBJ2-1, with TRBD2 as a possible D gene (6 bases). The CDR3 loop spans 14 amino acids. V was clipped by 2 bases and J by 5 bases, with 13 bases between them. Germline values: CDR1 GTSNPN, CDR2 SVGIG (reference sequence). The CDR3 loop is CAWSLGGGNNEQFF. DNA of the CDR3: TGTGCCTGGAGTCTGGGGGGTGGAAACAATGAGCAGTTCTTC.

The chain recombines TRBV11-2 with TRBJ1-1; TRBD1 matches 8 bases. The CDR3 runs to 13 residues. The V gene's germline CDR1 is SGHAT and CDR2 FQNNGV. Losses at the gene ends were 5 bases for V and 5 bases for J; bases not matched to a gene: 4. CDR3 coding DNA: TGTGCCAGCAGCCCCGACAGGGGAACTGAAGCTTTCTTT. Amino acids: CASSPDRGTEAFF.

The V gene is TRBV5-8, the J gene TRBJ2-3; 8 positions match TRBD2. The length of the CDR3 is 16 residues. Germline CDR1 is SGHTS and CDR2 is YDEGEE. J lost 0 bases, V lost 0 bases, and 3 bases had no gene match. The CDR3 nucleotides read TGTGCCAGCAGCTTGGGGGTAGCGGGGAGCACAGATACGCAGTATTTT. Translation: CASSLGVAGSTDTQYF.

As DNA, the CDR3 is TGTGCCACCCACTTCACCATGAACACTGAAGCTTTCTTT. This gives the protein CATHFTMNTEAFF. The chain couples TRBV12-3 or TRBV12-4 to TRBJ1-1; D call uncertain. V was shortened by 10 bases and J by 0 bases, with 12 bases between the two germline ends. The CDR3 has 13 residues.

The chain uses TRBV4-1 and TRBJ2-3; TRBD1 matches 10 bases. Germline V gene data show CDR1 as MGHRA and CDR2 as YSYEKL. Trimming took 3 bases from V and 6 from J; bases not matched to a gene: 6. The CDR3 spans 15 residues. The CDR3 DNA follows: TGCGCCAGCAGCCATCCCGGGACAGGGGTCGATACGCAGTATTTT. Its translation is CASSHPGTGVDTQYF.

The V call is TRBV2, the J call TRBJ1-6; TRBD1 matches 7 bases. This CDR3 contains 13 residues. Unmatched junction bases numbered 6, after V lost 10 bases and J lost 6 bases. Germline-derived CDR1 and CDR2 are SNHLY and FYNNEI. CDR3 nucleotides: TGTGCCACCCGGACAGGCGGTAATTCACCCCTCCACTTT. Amino acids: CATRTGGNSPLHF.

The gene calls are TRBV7-3 and TRBJ2-1, with 7 nucleotides matching TRBD2. Germline CDR1 and CDR2: SGHTA and FQGTGA. The CDR3 spans 15 residues. V trimming: 5 bases; J trimming: 5 bases; junction bases outside the gene matches: 9. DNA for the CDR3: TGTGCCAGCAGCCAAAGCGGGAAGCAAGACAATGAGCAGTTCTTC. This gives the protein CASSQSGKQDNEQFF.

About this clone: Other DNA sequences within the sample encode an identical CDR3. The V call is TRBV7-2, the J call TRBJ1-5; 8 positions match TRBD1. Germline V lookup: CDR1 SGHTA, CDR2 FQGNSA. The CDR3 spans 13 residues. Trimming removed 5 bases from V and 7 bases from J; junction bases left unmatched: 4. CDR3 sequence: CASSLDRGQPQHF. CDR3 DNA sequence: TGTGCCAGCAGCCTAGACAGGGGACAGCCCCAGCATTTT.

The chain employs TRBV7-2 and TRBJ2-5; D might be TRBD1 (5 bases). The CDR3 consists of 12 residues. Between the trimmed V and J ends, which lost 5 bases and 7 bases, there was a span of 11 bases. The germline gives CDR1 SGHTA, CDR2 FQGNSA. The CDR3 DNA follows: TGTGCCAGCAGCGAACCCACAGGGACCCAGTACTTC. Encoded protein: CASSEPTGTQYF.

V gene TRBV30 combines with J gene TRBJ1-1, with D unclear. CDR3 size: 14 residues. CDR1 and CDR2 (germline): GTSNPN, SVGIG (reference sequence). Trimming removed 3 bases at V and 1 base at J, with 12 bases between. The CDR3 loop reads CAWRGRDGNTEAFF. CDR3 bases: TGTGCCTGGAGGGGGAGGGATGGGAACACTGAAGCTTTCTTT. The full variable domain, completed using reference TRBV30 and TRBJ1-1, is SQTIHQWPATLVQPVGSPLSLECTVEGTSNPNLYWYRQAAGRGLQLLFYSVGIGQISSEVPQNLSASRPQDRQFILSSKKLLLSDSGFYLCAWRGRDGNTEAFFGQGTRLTVV.

V is TRBV19 and J is TRBJ1-5; 7 bases map to TRBD1. The CDR3 runs to 13 residues. V shed 10 bases, J shed 1 base, and the junction held 4 bases outside the gene matches. Germline V gene data show CDR1 as LNHDA and CDR2 as SQIVND (reference sequence). This CDR3 is CATQGQSNQPQHF. Written as DNA, the CDR3 is TGTGCCACCCAGGGACAGAGCAATCAGCCCCAGCATTTT.

The chain employs TRBV5-5 and TRBJ1-6, with 7 bases lining up with TRBD1. Germline values: CDR1 SGHKS, CDR2 YYEKEE (reference sequence). The CDR3 contains 15 residues. V trimming: 0 bases; J trimming: 9 bases; junction bases outside the gene matches: 6. CDR3 loop: CASSLGQGNSSPLHF. The CDR3 region has the DNA TGTGCCAGCAGCTTGGGACAGGGCAATTCTTCACCCCTCCACTTT.

The V and J genes are TRBV21-1 and TRBJ2-7; no check of the table's D call, TRBD2, against the DNA was made. TRBV21-1 is marked as a pseudogene. There are 15 residues in the CDR3. CDR3 nucleotide sequence: TGTGCCAGCATGTGGGGGACTAGCGGGACCCACGAGCAGTACTTC. Translating it yields CASMWGTSGTHEQYF.

The V gene is TRBV7-2, the J gene TRBJ1-6; the match to TRBD1 covers 8 bases. The J segment lost 5 bases and the V segment lost 7 bases, leaving 10 bases of the junction unmatched. From germline, CDR1 is SGHTA and CDR2 FQGNSA. This CDR3 contains 16 residues. The CDR3 sequence: CASTSQGALHNSPLHF. CDR3 nucleotide sequence: TGTGCCAGCACTTCTCAGGGGGCGCTCCATAATTCACCCCTCCACTTT.

The sample holds one count of this clone. The chain joins TRBV7-3 to TRBJ2-2; possible D gene TRBD2, 5 bases. This CDR3 is 14 amino acids long. V was trimmed by 5 bases and J by 5 bases, leaving 12 bases between them. From germline, CDR1 is SGHTA and CDR2 FQGTGA. The DNA of the CDR3 is TGTGCCAGCAGCCGAATCCGGGGAACCGGGGAGCTGTTTTTT. Its protein product is CASSRIRGTGELFF. Filled out from reference TRBV7-3 and TRBJ2-2, the complete variable domain reads GAGVSQTPSNKVTEKGKYVELRCDPISGHTALYWYRQSLGQGPEFLIYFQGTGAADDSGLPNDRFFAVRPEGSVSTLKIQRTERGDSAVYLCASSRIRGTGELFFGEGSRLTVL.

J is TRBJ1-4 and V is TRBV12-3 or TRBV12-4; 7 nucleotides align to TRBD1. CDR3 length: 13 residues. The J segment lost 8 bases and the V segment lost 6 bases, leaving 6 bases of the junction unmatched. CDR3 in amino acids: CASRGGGGEKLFF. CDR3 nucleotides: TGTGCCAGCAGGGGAGGAGGGGGCGAAAAACTGTTTTTT.

The chain joins TRBV5-5 to TRBJ1-5; D might be TRBD1 (5 bases). Trimming removed 2 bases from V and 14 bases from J, with 29 bases in between. The germline CDR1 and CDR2 sequences are SGHKS and YYEKEE (reference sequence). The CDR3 is made up of 17 amino acids. This chain's CDR3 is CASSLGPQAIVQGGKHF. CDR3 coding DNA: TGTGCCAGCAGCTTAGGCCCTCAGGCTATAGTCCAGGGTGGTAAGCATTTT.

The chain is built from TRBV10-2 and TRBJ1-6; D not certain. Germline CDR1 and CDR2: WSHSY and SAAADI. The V gene lost 5 bases and the J gene lost 5 bases, with 16 bases spanning the gap. This CDR3 has 16 amino acids. CDR3 amino acids: CASSFGRPGNNSPLHF. The CDR3 DNA follows: TGCGCCAGCAGTTTCGGACGACCGGGAAATAATTCACCCCTCCACTTT.

The chain combines TRBV3-1 (or the pseudogene TRBV3-2) with TRBJ2-1, with no clear D. V gave up 6 bases and J gave up 6 bases, with 9 bases separating them. The CDR3 has 12 residues. Germline V lookup: CDR1 LGHDT, CDR2 YNNKEL (reference sequence). The CDR3 reads CASSSLRNEQFF. The DNA of the CDR3 is TGTGCCAGCAGTAGTCTCCGCAATGAGCAGTTCTTC.

The chain recombines TRBV7-9 with TRBJ1-1; 8 bases are a match to TRBD1. V lost 3 bases, J lost 3 bases, and 0 bases stayed unmatched. CDR1 is SEHNR and CDR2 is FQNEAQ in the germline V gene (reference sequence). CDR3 length: 13 amino acids. The chain's CDR3 is CASSLTGDTEAFF. In nucleotides, the CDR3 is TGTGCCAGCAGCTTGACAGGGGACACTGAAGCTTTCTTT.

In its sample, this clone was seen once. The V and J genes are TRBV7-9 and TRBJ2-7, with D perhaps TRBD1 (5 bases). Deletions cut 8 bases from V and 5 bases from J, with 16 bases between. Per germline, CDR1 SEHNR and CDR2 FQNEAQ (reference sequence). This CDR3 has 13 amino acids. CDR3 nucleotides: TGTGCCAGCCGGGTCACAGGTGCTGACGAGCAGTACTTC. Amino acid sequence: CASRVTGADEQYF.

This chain uses TRBV25-1 with TRBJ1-5, with 7 bases lining up with TRBD1. The CDR3 loop spans 14 amino acids. J lost 7 bases, V lost 4 bases, and 7 bases had no gene match. Looked up from germline, CDR1 is MGHDK and CDR2 is SYGVNS. CDR3 amino acids: CASSGQGVGQPQHF. CDR3 in DNA: TGTGCCAGCAGTGGACAGGGTGTGGGGCAGCCCCAGCATTTT.

This chain connects TRBV2 to TRBJ2-7; D not certain. The V gene lost 4 bases and the J gene lost 10 bases, with 8 bases spanning the gap. The CDR3 length is 10 residues. CDR1 is SNHLY and CDR2 is FYNNEI in the germline V gene. CDR3 loop: CASSASLQYF. In DNA, the CDR3 is TGTGCCAGCAGTGCGTCCCTACAGTACTTC.

This rearrangement joins TRBV5-1 to TRBJ1-5; possible D gene TRBD1, 6 bases. The V gene's germline CDR1 is SGHRS and CDR2 YFSETQ. V was clipped by 6 bases and J by 3 bases, with 16 bases between them. This CDR3 spans 15 amino acids. CDR3 sequence reads: CASTGGHYPNQPQHF. The CDR3 nucleotides read TGCGCCAGCACGGGGGGCCACTATCCCAATCAGCCCCAGCATTTT.

V and J are TRBV28 and TRBJ1-5; TRBD1 matches at 10 bases. The CDR3 has 15 amino acids. The J segment lost 11 bases and the V segment lost 5 bases, leaving 12 bases of the junction unmatched. Germline V gene data show CDR1 as MDHEN and CDR2 as SYDVKM. The CDR3 DNA follows: TGTGCCAGCAGTCCGACCGGGACAGGGGAGATAGCCCAGCATTTT. This sequence encodes CASSPTGTGEIAQHF.

This rearrangement joins TRBV28 to TRBJ2-7; TRBD1 might be the D (5 bases). The CDR3 extends over 12 amino acids. Looked up from germline, CDR1 is MDHEN and CDR2 is SYDVKM. The V gene lost 4 bases and the J gene lost 6 bases, with 10 bases spanning the gap. CDR3: CASSWGLSEQYF. Written as DNA, the CDR3 is TGTGCCAGCAGTTGGGGCCTTAGCGAGCAGTACTTC. Filled out from reference TRBV28 and TRBJ2-7, the complete variable domain reads DVKVTQSSRYLVKRTGEKVFLECVQDMDHENMFWYRQDPGLGLRLIYFSYDVKMKEKGDIPEGYSVSREKKERFSLILESASTNQTSMYLCASSWGLSEQYFGPGTRLTVT.

DNA of the CDR3: TGCGCCAGCAGCAGCCGGGACTACCCCAAGCAGTTCTTC. Translation gives CASSSRDYPKQFF. The rearrangement links TRBV5-1 to TRBJ2-1, with 7 bases lining up with TRBD2. This CDR3 comprises 13 residues. The germline gives CDR1 SGHRS, CDR2 YFSETQ. Unmatched junction bases numbered 9, after V lost 4 bases and J lost 11 bases.

The CDR3 reads CASSFIAGGTSGGELFF. Written as DNA, the CDR3 is TGTGCCAGCAGTTTTATAGCGGGGGGTACCTCGGGCGGGGAGCTGTTTTTT. The rearrangement links TRBV27 to TRBJ2-2; TRBD2 matches 10 bases. Germline-derived CDR1 and CDR2 are MNHEY and SMNVEV (reference sequence). With V trimmed by 3 bases and J by 7 bases, 11 bases remained unmatched. The CDR3 extends over 17 amino acids.

Of note for this clone: At one end the junction does not follow the germline gene, possibly because of a read error. The chain uses TRBV7-7 and TRBJ2-5; 7 positions agree with TRBD2. Germline CDR1 and CDR2: SSHAT and FNYEAQ (reference sequence). The CDR3 is 13 residues long. The CDR3: CASSHSGIETQYF. The CDR3 DNA reads as TGTGCTAGCAGCCACAGCGGGATAGAGACCCAGTACTTC.